This T cell receptor beta chain originates from a study of PD-1 blockade in mismatch repair-deficient tumors. About the research overall: All were previously treated, progressing patients with over 9 mismatch repair-deficient cancer types.

With regard to this clone: The antigen is unknown.

The method was immunoSEQ multiplex PCR; TCRdb's version includes in-frame clones alone and lacks a portion of them. Here the sample spans tens of thousands of clones, approximately 84% being singletons. Per germline, CDR1 MGHRA and CDR2 YSYEKL. V dropped 3 bases and J dropped 6; count of bases not matched to a gene: 9. The CDR3 extends over 17 amino acids. Study-wide results and caveats: After pembrolizumab, tumor-resident clones rose rapidly, then generally contracted before radiologic responses.

PCR or immunohistochemistry showed mismatch repair deficiency in every enrolled patient. This sequence joins TRBV4-1 and TRBJ1-5; 12 bases agree with TRBD1. The sequence derives from an adult with mismatch repair-deficient cancer. The source material was PBMCs, sampled before pembrolizumab treatment. CDR3 in amino acids: CASSHLPGQGASQPQHF. DNA for the CDR3: TGCGCCAGCAGCCACCTCCCGGGACAGGGGGCGAGTCAGCCCCAGCATTTT.